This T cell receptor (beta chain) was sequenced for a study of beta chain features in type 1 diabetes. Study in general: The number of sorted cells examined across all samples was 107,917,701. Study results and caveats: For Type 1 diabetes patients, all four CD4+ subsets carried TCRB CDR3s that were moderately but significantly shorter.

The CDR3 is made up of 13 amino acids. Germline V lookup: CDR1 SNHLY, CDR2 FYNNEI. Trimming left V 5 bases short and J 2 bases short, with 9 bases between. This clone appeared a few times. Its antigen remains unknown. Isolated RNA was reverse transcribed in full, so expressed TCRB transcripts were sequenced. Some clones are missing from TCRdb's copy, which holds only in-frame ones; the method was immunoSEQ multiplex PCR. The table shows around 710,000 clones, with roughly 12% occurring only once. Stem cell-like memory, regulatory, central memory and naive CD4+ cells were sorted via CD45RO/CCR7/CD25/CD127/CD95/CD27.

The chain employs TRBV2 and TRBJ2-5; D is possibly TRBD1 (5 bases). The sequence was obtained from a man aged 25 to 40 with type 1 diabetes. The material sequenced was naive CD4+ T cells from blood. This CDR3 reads CASSLRTQETQYF. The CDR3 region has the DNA TGTGCCAGCAGTTTAAGGACACAAGAGACCCAGTACTTC.